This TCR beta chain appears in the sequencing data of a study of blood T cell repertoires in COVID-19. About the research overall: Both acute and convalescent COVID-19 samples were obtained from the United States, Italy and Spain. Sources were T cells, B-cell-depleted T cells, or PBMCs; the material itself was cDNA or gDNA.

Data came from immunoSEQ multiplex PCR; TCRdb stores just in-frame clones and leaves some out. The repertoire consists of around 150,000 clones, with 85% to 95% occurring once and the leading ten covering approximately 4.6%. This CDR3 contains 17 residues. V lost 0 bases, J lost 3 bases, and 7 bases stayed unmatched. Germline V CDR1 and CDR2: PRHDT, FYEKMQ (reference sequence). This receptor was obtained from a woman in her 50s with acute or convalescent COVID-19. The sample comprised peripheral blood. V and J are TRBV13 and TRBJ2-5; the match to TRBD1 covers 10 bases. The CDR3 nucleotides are TGTGCCAGCAGCTTAGGGGTCGGGACAGGGGAAGAAGAGACCCAGTACTTC. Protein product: CASSLGVGTGEEETQYF.